One and the same sample provided the 23 T cell receptor beta chains below, sequenced in a study of cytomegalovirus exposure and HLA in healthy donors. Researchers ran the PCR with 60 Vbeta and 13 Jbeta primers. Some clones are missing from TCRdb's copy, which holds only in-frame ones; the method was immunoSEQ multiplex PCR. The data hold about 160,000 clones, with approximately 82% observed a single time. Material for sequencing was PBMCs. These receptors were taken from a male donor in good health and CMV-seronegative.

This clone was seen once. The V gene is TRBV28, the J gene TRBJ1-5; no clear D gene. Germline V gene data show CDR1 as MDHEN and CDR2 as SYDVKM. V was pared by 6 bases and J by 7 bases, with 7 bases between. The CDR3 loop spans 11 amino acids. The chain's CDR3 is CASSTWQPQHF. The CDR3 coding sequence is TGTGCCAGCAGCACTTGGCAGCCCCAGCATTTT. The variable domain in full, completed from reference TRBV28 and TRBJ1-5, reads DVKVTQSSRYLVKRTGEKVFLECVQDMDHENMFWYRQDPGLGLRLIYFSYDVKMKEKGDIPEGYSVSREKKERFSLILESASTNQTSMYLCASSTWQPQHFGDGTRLSIL.

J is TRBJ2-1 and V is TRBV9; TRBD1 aligns across 9 bases. Unmatched junction bases numbered 4, after V lost 3 bases and J lost 15 bases. CDR3 length: 11 amino acids. Germline CDR1 and CDR2: SGDLS and YYNGEE. CDR3 loop: CASSEGQGLFF. The CDR3 DNA follows: TGTGCCAGCAGCGAGGGACAGGGCCTGTTCTTC.

This chain joins TRBV4-2 and TRBJ2-7, with TRBD1 identical over 10 bases. Germline trimming cut 2 bases from V and 3 bases from J; bases unmatched to any gene: 7. Per the germline V gene, CDR1 is LGHNA and CDR2 is YNFKEQ. The CDR3 has 16 amino acids. The DNA for the CDR3 is TGTGCCAGCAGCCAATCACCCCGGGACAGGGGCTACGAGCAGTACTTC. This codes for CASSQSPRDRGYEQYF.

The V call is TRBV6-6, the J call TRBJ2-5; 12 bases agree with TRBD2. Gene TRBJ2-7 matches the end of the DNA better, so the J call may be wrong. The CDR3 covers 16 residues. Germline V gives CDR1 MNHNY, CDR2 SVGAGI (reference sequence). The CDR3 DNA follows: TGTGCCAGCAGCTCTGGACTAGCGGGGTTTGCCTACGAGCAGTACTTC. The encoded protein is CASSSGLAGFAYEQYF.

This clone showed up just once. The chain has TRBV4-2 and TRBJ2-3; a possible D gene is TRBD2 (5 bases). Trimming removed 1 base from V and 4 bases from J, with 12 bases in between. Germline V gene data show CDR1 as LGHNA and CDR2 as YNFKEQ. The CDR3 is made up of 15 amino acids. For the CDR3, the DNA is TGTGCCAGCAGCCAAGCGACGGGAAAGGCAGATACGCAGTATTTT. It specifies CASSQATGKADTQYF.

The chain links TRBV7-3 to TRBJ2-2; maybe TRBD1 (5 bases). The CDR3 contains 15 residues. The V gene's germline CDR1 is SGHTA and CDR2 FQGTGA. The ends were cut back, 1 base at V and 4 bases at J, with 10 bases in the middle. The CDR3 protein is CASSLRGPVTGELFF. The CDR3 region has the DNA TGTGCCAGCAGCTTAAGGGGCCCGGTCACCGGGGAGCTGTTTTTT.

A few counts support this clone. The chain couples TRBV7-8 to TRBJ2-5; 9 nucleotides align to TRBD2. Germline V gene data show CDR1 as SGHVS and CDR2 as FQNEAQ. J was trimmed by 3 bases and V by 1 base; bases with no gene match: 3. The CDR3 covers 15 residues. CDR3 sequence (DNA): TGTGCCAGCAGCTTAGTTAGCGGGGGAGAAGAGACCCAGTACTTC. Its protein product is CASSLVSGGEETQYF.

The chain couples TRBV5-4 to TRBJ2-3; the D gene is possibly TRBD1 (6 bases). CDR3 size: 16 residues. CDR1 is SGHNT and CDR2 is YYREEE in the germline V gene (reference sequence). The V end was cut by 0 bases, the J end by 2 bases, with 13 bases between. The CDR3 DNA sequence: TGTGCCAGCAGCTTGGCCGGCAGGGGTGTCACAGATACGCAGTATTTT. This codes for CASSLAGRGVTDTQYF. Full variable domain (missing parts from reference TRBV5-4 and TRBJ2-3): ETGVTQSPTHLIKTRGQQVTLRCSSQSGHNTVSWYQQALGQGPQFIFQYYREEENGRGNFPPRFSGLQFPNYSSELNVNALELDDSALYLCASSLAGRGVTDTQYFGPGTRLTVL.

The rearrangement uses TRBV5-1 and TRBJ2-1, with TRBD1 matching 7 bases. CDR3 length: 14 residues. Trimming removed 4 bases from V and 4 bases from J; junction bases left unmatched: 5. Per germline, CDR1 SGHRS and CDR2 YFSETQ. CDR3 residues: CASSAQGQYNEQFF. DNA of the CDR3: TGCGCCAGCAGCGCCCAGGGACAGTACAATGAGCAGTTCTTC.

This rearrangement joins TRBV12-5 to TRBJ1-6; D may be TRBD1 (5 bases). CDR1 LGHNT and CDR2 FRNRAP come from the germline V gene. Deletions cut 6 bases from V and 5 bases from J, with 17 bases between. The CDR3 is 16 amino acids. The CDR3 sequence: CASGPPAQGHNSPLHF. The CDR3 DNA follows: TGTGCTAGTGGACCCCCCGCCCAGGGCCATAATTCACCCCTCCACTTT. Full variable domain (remainder filled in from reference TRBV12-5 and TRBJ1-6): DARVTQTPRHKVTEMGQEVTMRCQPILGHNTVFWYRQTMMQGLELLAYFRNRAPLDDSGMPKDRFSAEMPDATLATLKIQPSEPRDSAVYFCASGPPAQGHNSPLHFGNGTRLTVT.

V usage is TRBV4-2 and J usage is TRBJ1-2; D remains unclear. The germline V and J ends were trimmed by 0 bases and 1 base, with 12 bases remaining between them. The germline V gene has CDR1 LGHNA and CDR2 YNFKEQ. The CDR3 is 16 residues long. CDR3 sequence: CASSQESGRLNYGYTF. CDR3 bases: TGTGCCAGCAGCCAAGAAAGTGGCAGGCTTAACTATGGCTACACCTTC.

This chain joins TRBV11-2 and TRBJ2-3; TRBD2 aligns across 12 bases. Germline V gene data show CDR1 as SGHAT and CDR2 as FQNNGV. The length of the CDR3 is 17 residues. The trim removed 5 bases at V and 6 bases at J, leaving 12 bases unmatched. CDR3 region: CASSLLAGGPGTDTQYF. CDR3 in DNA: TGTGCCAGCAGCCTACTAGCGGGAGGACCGGGGACGGATACGCAGTATTTT.

This clone was observed a handful of times. The chain employs TRBV11-2 and TRBJ2-1; TRBD1 is a possible D gene (6 bases). CDR1 and CDR2 from the germline V gene are SGHAT and FQNNGV. CDR3 length: 13 amino acids. V lost 2 bases, J lost 6 bases, and 8 bases lay in between. CDR3 in DNA: TGTGCCAGCAGCTTACAACAGGGCAATGAGCAGTTCTTC. Translating gives CASSLQQGNEQFF.

The chain links TRBV18 to TRBJ1-2; possible D gene TRBD1, 5 bases. CDR1 and CDR2 (germline): KGHSH, LQKENI. The CDR3 loop spans 14 amino acids. V lost 3 bases and J lost 1, with 9 bases in between. The CDR3 bases are TGTGCCAGCTCACCCACAGGAGATAACTATGGCTACACCTTC. It translates to CASSPTGDNYGYTF.

Here the CDR3 reads CASSLDKPSTDTQYF. In nucleotides, the CDR3 is TGCGCCAGCAGCTTGGACAAACCTAGCACAGATACGCAGTATTTT. V usage is TRBV5-1 and J usage is TRBJ2-3; no reliable D call. The CDR3 spans 15 residues. V was cut by 0 bases and J by 0 bases, with 8 bases left in between. Looked up from germline, CDR1 is SGHRS and CDR2 is YFSETQ. The variable domain in full, completed from reference TRBV5-1 and TRBJ2-3, reads KAGVTQTPRYLIKTRGQQVTLSCSPISGHRSVSWYQQTPGQGLQFLFEYFSETQRNKGNFPGRFSGRQFSNSRSEMNVSTLELGDSALYLCASSLDKPSTDTQYFGPGTRLTVL.

The CDR3 loop reads CASGASGDNRYEQYF. CDR3 nucleotide sequence: TGCGCCAGCGGTGCTAGCGGGGACAACCGCTACGAGCAGTACTTC. The V call is TRBV4-1, the J call TRBJ2-7; 9 positions match TRBD2. The CDR3 length is 15 residues. J lost 3 bases, V lost 8 bases, and 11 bases had no gene match. Germline CDR1 is MGHRA and CDR2 is YSYEKL.

The CDR3: CSVELPGLAGVMYEQYF. Written as DNA, the CDR3 is TGCAGCGTTGAACTCCCCGGGTTAGCGGGAGTTATGTACGAGCAGTACTTC. This rearrangement joins TRBV29-1 to TRBJ2-5, with TRBD2 matching over 9 bases. Judging by the DNA end, TRBJ2-7 fits better; the J call may be wrong. The CDR3 runs 17 residues. The germline V gene has CDR1 SQVTM and CDR2 ANQGSEA.

The V and J genes are TRBV2 and TRBJ2-7; D unclear. Germline values: CDR1 SNHLY, CDR2 FYNNEI. The V gene lost 3 bases and the J gene lost 0 bases, with 6 bases spanning the gap. This CDR3 spans 13 amino acids. In DNA form, the CDR3 reads TGTGCCAGCAGTGATCCGGGCTCCTACGAGCAGTACTTC. Translating gives CASSDPGSYEQYF.

The chain is built from TRBV18 and TRBJ1-3; 8 bases match TRBD1. CDR1 KGHSH and CDR2 LQKENI come from the germline V gene. With 4 bases clipped from V and 3 bases from J, the junction kept 14 bases outside the gene matches. The CDR3 extends over 18 amino acids. Here the CDR3 DNA reads TGTGCCAGCTCACGCACCCCCAGGGGGCGAAATGATGGAAACACCATATATTTT. Translating gives CASSRTPRGRNDGNTIYF.

The V and J genes are TRBV5-1 and TRBJ2-3, with TRBD2 matching over 7 bases. CDR3 length: 16 residues. Looked up from germline, CDR1 is SGHRS and CDR2 is YFSETQ. V lost 4 bases and J lost 4; bases outside the gene matches: 12. The CDR3 nucleotides are TGCGCCAGCAGCAGGGAGCGGACTAGAGGGTCAGATACGCAGTATTTT. Its protein product is CASSRERTRGSDTQYF.

The rearrangement joins TRBV5-4 to TRBJ2-5, with TRBD2 matching over 8 bases. The CDR3 is made up of 16 amino acids. The germline CDR1 and CDR2 sequences are SGHNT and YYREEE (reference sequence). With 4 bases clipped from V and 5 bases from J, the junction kept 13 bases outside the gene matches. The CDR3 DNA follows: TGTGCCAGCAGCCCGGGGTCGGGACTAGGTTATGAGACCCAGTACTTC. Residues: CASSPGSGLGYETQYF. Complete variable domain (other parts from reference TRBV5-4 and TRBJ2-5): ETGVTQSPTHLIKTRGQQVTLRCSSQSGHNTVSWYQQALGQGPQFIFQYYREEENGRGNFPPRFSGLQFPNYSSELNVNALELDDSALYLCASSPGSGLGYETQYFGPGTRLLVL.

The V and J genes are TRBV10-3 and TRBJ2-6; D may be TRBD2 (5 bases). Germline CDR1 reads ENHRY; CDR2 reads SYGVKD. Trimming took off 7 bases at V and 4 bases at J, with 11 bases between the two ends. The CDR3 extends over 14 amino acids. The CDR3 region is CAIKEAVGANVLTF. CDR3 DNA sequence: TGTGCCATCAAGGAGGCGGTCGGGGCCAACGTCCTGACTTTC.

The CDR3 DNA reads TGTGCCAGCAGTGCCCCCGGGACAGGGAGCGACACTGAAGCTTTCTTT. Translation gives CASSAPGTGSDTEAFF. The chain carries TRBV28 and TRBJ1-1; TRBD1 matches 9 bases. The CDR3 runs to 16 residues. In germline, CDR1 is MDHEN, CDR2 SYDVKM. V was pared by 5 bases and J by 3 bases, with 10 bases of the junction left unmatched.